This passage covers 3 T cell receptor beta chains from one sample sequenced in a study of blood T cell repertoires in COVID-19. The repertoire was sequenced with immunoSEQ multiplex PCR; TCRdb's copy has only in-frame clones and lacks some. The sample contains 170,000 or so clones, around 87% of which appear only once. Sequenced material: peripheral blood. These receptors originate from a man aged 55 to 69 with COVID-19, enrolled during active disease.

The rearrangement uses TRBV6-6 and TRBJ1-1; D remains unclear. The CDR3 extends over 14 amino acids. CDR1 is MNHNY and CDR2 is SVGAGI in the germline V gene (reference sequence). V dropped 5 bases and J dropped 2 bases, with 12 bases sitting between them. The CDR3 nucleotides read TGTGCCAGCAGTCGTCAATCGGGAAACACTGAAGCTTTCTTT. It codes for CASSRQSGNTEAFF.

This chain joins TRBV24-1 and TRBJ1-5; 8 bases are shared with TRBD1. V lost 2 bases, J lost 3 bases, and 5 bases stayed unmatched. The germline CDR1 and CDR2 sequences are KGHDR and SFDVKD. The CDR3 has 16 residues. The CDR3 nucleotides read TGTGCCACCAGTGATTCGCGGACAGGGATCAATCAGCCCCAGCATTTT. It codes for CATSDSRTGINQPQHF.

The chain recombines TRBV28 with TRBJ2-7; TRBD1 aligns across 10 bases. CDR1 and CDR2 (germline): MDHEN, SYDVKM. The CDR3 extends over 15 amino acids. Germline trimming cut 5 bases from V and 6 bases from J; bases unmatched to any gene: 10. CDR3 sequence reads: CASSLPGQGHSEQYF. CDR3 bases: TGTGCCAGCAGTCTCCCGGGACAGGGGCACAGCGAGCAGTACTTC. The full variable domain, rest sourced from reference TRBV28 and TRBJ2-7, is DVKVTQSSRYLVKRTGEKVFLECVQDMDHENMFWYRQDPGLGLRLIYFSYDVKMKEKGDIPEGYSVSREKKERFSLILESASTNQTSMYLCASSLPGQGHSEQYFGPGTRLTVT.